This record covers a single T cell receptor beta chain. These data are taken from a study of T cell changes during pregnancy in multiple sclerosis. CDR1 and CDR2 from the germline V gene are SGHRS and YFSETQ. Trimming cost V 1 base and J 1 base; bases outside gene matches: 4. The CDR3 spans 15 residues. Profiling relied on immunoSEQ multiplex PCR, and the TCRdb table lists in-frame clones only, not all of them. Among tens of thousands of clones, around 94% were seen once, and the ten largest hold under 0.9%. This TCR was recovered from a female donor with multiple sclerosis, enrolled in a pregnancy study. V gene TRBV5-1 combines with J gene TRBJ2-7; 8 nucleotides match TRBD1. The specimen comprised CD4+ T cells from peripheral blood mononuclear cells, sampled before pregnancy. The CDR3, as DNA: TGCGCCAGCAGCTTGCGGACAGGGATTTCCTACGAGCAGTACTTC. Translation: CASSLRTGISYEQYF.